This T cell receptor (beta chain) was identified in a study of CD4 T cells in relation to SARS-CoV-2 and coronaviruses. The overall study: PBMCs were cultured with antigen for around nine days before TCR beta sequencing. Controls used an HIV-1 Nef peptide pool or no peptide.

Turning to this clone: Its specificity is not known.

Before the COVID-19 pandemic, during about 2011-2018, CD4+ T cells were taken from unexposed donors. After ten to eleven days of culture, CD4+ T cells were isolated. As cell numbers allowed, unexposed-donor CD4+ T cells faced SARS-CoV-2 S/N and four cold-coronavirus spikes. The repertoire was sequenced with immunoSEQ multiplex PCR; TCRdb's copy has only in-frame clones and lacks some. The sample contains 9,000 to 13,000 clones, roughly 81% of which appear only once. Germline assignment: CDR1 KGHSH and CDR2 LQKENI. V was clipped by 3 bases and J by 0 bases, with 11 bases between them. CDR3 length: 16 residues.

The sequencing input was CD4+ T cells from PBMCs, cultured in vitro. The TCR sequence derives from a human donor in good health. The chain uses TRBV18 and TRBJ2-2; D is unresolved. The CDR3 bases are TGTGCCAGCTCACCTTCGGCCCACCCGAACACCGGGGAGCTGTTTTTT. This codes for CASSPSAHPNTGELFF.